The rows below give T cell receptor beta chains drawn from one sample of a study of blood T cells in healthy people across ages. One entry per CDR3 protein, called by TCRdb with MiXCR from the 5' RACE reads. The data hold under 800,000 distinct CDR3 sequences, with around 21% observed a single time. The sequenced material came from blood. The origin of the receptors is a man between 65 and 79 years old in good health. The CDR3 runs from the conserved cysteine through the conserved F or W. The order of the fields is clone size, D gene, J gene, V gene, CDR3 protein, CDR3 DNA. D genes are given only for firm matches. Where a row states a size, it is once, few, many or the class of an expanded clone; other rows omit it.

few | TRBD1 | TRBJ2-1 | TRBV20-1 | CSADRGNNEQFF | TGCAGTGCGGACAGGGGAAACAATGAGCAGTTCTTC
few | TRBD2 | TRBJ2-3 | TRBV5-4 | CASSRTSGMETDTQYF | TGTGCCAGCAGCCGGACTAGCGGGATGGAGACAGATACGCAGTATTTT
NA | NA | TRBJ1-1 | TRBV4-3 | CASSQDRGRNTGAFF | TGCGCCAGCAGCCAAGATAGGGGAAGGAACACTGGAGCTTTCTTT
NA | NA | TRBJ2-7 | TRBV7-8 | CASSLMPGRAGEQYF | TGTGCCAGCAGCTTAATGCCAGGCCGCGCAGGGGAGCAGTACTTC
NA | TRBD1 | TRBJ2-2 | TRBV5-5 | CASSPFPGQGATGELFF | TGTGCCAGCAGCCCGTTCCCCGGACAGGGCGCCACCGGGGAGCTGTTTTTT
NA | TRBD2 | TRBJ2-1 | TRBV9 | CASSVAPSGRSDEQFF | TGTGCCAGCAGCGTAGCTCCTAGCGGGAGGTCCGATGAGCAGTTCTTC
NA | NA | TRBJ1-6 | TRBV7-2 | CASSFVGYSPLHF | TGTGCCAGCAGCTTTGTGGGGTACTCACCCCTCCACTTT
many | NA | TRBJ2-1 | TRBV20-1 | CSARGISAGEQFF | TGCAGTGCTAGAGGTATTAGCGCGGGTGAGCAGTTCTTC
few | NA | TRBJ2-3 | TRBV11-2 | CASSLHSGRSTDTQYF | TGTGCCAGCAGCCTCCACAGCGGGCGGAGCACAGATACGCAGTATTTT
few | NA | TRBJ2-2 | TRBV29-1 | CSVVGTTGELFF | TGCAGCGTTGTAGGGACGACCGGGGAGCTGTTTTTT
few | NA | TRBJ2-3 | TRBV6-5 | CASSSPLTDTQYF | TGTGCCAGCAGTTCCCCCCTCACAGATACGCAGTATTTT
NA | NA | TRBJ1-3 | TRBV2 | CASSEEATGNTIYF | TGTGCCAGCAGTGAAGAGGCTACGGGAAACACCATATATTTT
NA | TRBD2 | TRBJ2-3 | TRBV12-3/TRBV12-4 | CASSSSGRKDAQYF | TGTGCCAGCAGTTCGAGCGGGAGGAAAGATGCGCAGTATTTT
few | TRBD2 | TRBJ2-7 | TRBV6-5 | CASSLTSGSGYEQYF | TGTGCCAGCAGTCTGACTAGCGGGAGTGGGTACGAGCAGTACTTC
few | NA | TRBJ1-4 | TRBV6-5 | CASKRGEKLFF | TGTGCCAGCAAGAGGGGCGAAAAACTGTTTTTT
NA | TRBD1 | TRBJ2-7 | TRBV4-1 | CASSQVEGQGYEQYF | TGCGCCAGCAGCCAAGTCGAGGGACAGGGCTACGAGCAGTACTTC
few | TRBD1 | TRBJ2-5 | TRBV12-3/TRBV12-4 | CASTRQGIETQYF | TGTGCCAGCACTCGACAGGGTATCGAGACCCAGTACTTC
NA | NA | TRBJ2-7 | TRBV29-1 | CSVVGGPARANEQYF | TGCAGCGTTGTTGGGGGTCCCGCCAGGGCAAACGAGCAGTACTTC
few | NA | TRBJ2-7 | TRBV7-8 | CASSSIDRIRYEQYF | TGCGCCAGCAGCTCCATCGACAGGATACGGTACGAGCAGTACTTC
NA | NA | TRBJ2-2 | TRBV5-5 | CASSLEYRVGGELFF | TGTGCCAGCAGCTTGGAGTACAGGGTGGGCGGGGAGCTGTTTTTT
NA | NA | TRBJ2-1 | TRBV6-1 | CASSQSGLARSYNGQFF | TGTGCCAGCAGTCAATCCGGTCTGGCCCGCTCCTACAATGGGCAGTTCTTC
few | NA | TRBJ2-5 | TRBV19 | CASSIEMGETQYF | TGTGCCAGTAGTATAGAGATGGGAGAGACCCAGTACTTC
NA | NA | TRBJ2-7 | TRBV29-1 | CSVDCSYEQYF | TGCAGCGTGGACTGCTCCTACGAGCAGTACTTC
NA | NA | TRBJ2-5 | TRBV11-1 | CASSLGLNRCF | TGTGCCAGCAGCTTAGGCTTAAACCGCTGCTTC
NA | NA | TRBJ2-3 | TRBV4-1 | CASSQVLLAELSTDTQYF | TGCGCCAGCAGCCAAGTCCTCTTAGCGGAGCTTAGCACAGATACGCAGTATTTT
NA | NA | TRBJ2-4 | TRBV7-9 | CASSDLTGNIQYF | TGTGCCAGCAGTGATTTAACGGGAAACATTCAGTACTTC
NA | TRBD1 | TRBJ1-5 | TRBV27 | CANPRGNNQPQHF | TGTGCCAATCCCAGGGGGAACAATCAGCCCCAGCATTTT
many | TRBD2 | TRBJ2-5 | TRBV3-1 | CASSQLSGSKETQYF | TGTGCCAGCAGCCAACTTAGCGGGAGTAAAGAGACCCAGTACTTC
few | NA | TRBJ2-1 | TRBV5-1 | CASSLVQVRDEQFF | TGCGCCAGCAGCTTGGTACAGGTTAGGGATGAGCAGTTCTTC
few | NA | TRBJ1-2 | TRBV12-5 | CASGFRAEVNYGYTF | TGTGCTAGTGGTTTCAGAGCTGAGGTTAACTATGGCTACACCTTC
NA | NA | TRBJ2-5 | TRBV20-1 | CSADPSSSIETQYF | TGCAGTGCTGACCCATCGTCATCGATAGAGACCCAGTACTTC
NA | NA | TRBJ2-7 | TRBV20-1 | CSALRVYEQYF | TGCAGTGCTCTCAGGGTTTACGAGCAGTACTTC
once | TRBD2 | TRBJ2-5 | TRBV5-1 | CASSPWLAGTEETQYF | TGCGCCAGCAGCCCGTGGCTAGCGGGGACGGAGGAGACCCAGTACTTC
NA | TRBD1 | TRBJ2-3 | TRBV3-1 | CASSQGWGQGASGDTQYF | TGTGCCAGCAGCCAAGGCTGGGGACAGGGGGCATCTGGAGATACGCAGTATTTT
many | NA | TRBJ2-6 | TRBV6-2/TRBV6-3 | CASSYSGANVLTF | TGTGCCAGCAGTTATTCTGGGGCCAACGTCCTGACTTTC
NA | NA | TRBJ2-1 | TRBV29-1 | CSVDQWESGEQFF | TGCAGCGTTGATCAGTGGGAGAGTGGTGAGCAGTTCTTC
NA | NA | TRBJ2-7 | TRBV6-1 | CASSESLENEQYF | TGTGCCAGCAGTGAAAGTTTGGAAAACGAGCAGTACTTC
NA | NA | TRBJ1-6 | TRBV7-2 | CASSFLTPNNSPLHF | TGTGCCAGCAGCTTCTTAACCCCTAATAATTCACCCCTCCACTTT
NA | TRBD1 | TRBJ2-1 | TRBV6-2/TRBV6-3 | CASSRPWRTGYHNEQFF | TGTGCCAGCAGTCGGCCGTGGAGGACAGGCTACCACAATGAGCAGTTCTTC
few | TRBD2 | TRBJ2-5 | TRBV29-1 | CSVDGREGFGETQYF | TGCAGCGTTGACGGGCGGGAGGGTTTCGGAGAGACCCAGTACTTC
NA | NA | TRBJ1-6 | TRBV23-1 | CASSQGTPLHF | TGCGCCAGCAGTCAGGGAACACCCCTCCACTTT
NA | TRBD2 | TRBJ2-4 | TRBV15 | CATSRDLSSGSIQYF | TGTGCCACCAGCAGAGATTTGTCTAGCGGGAGCATTCAGTACTTC